A single sample is the source of the 14 T cell receptor beta chains below, sequenced in a study of long-term antiretroviral therapy in people with HIV. The run of the v3.0 immunoSEQ assay was at survey level. Using immunoSEQ multiplex PCR, the repertoire was profiled, and TCRdb retains in-frame clones only, with some absent. Among about 31,000 clones, approximately 86% were seen once, and the ten largest hold almost 7.5%. This sample comprised unsorted PBMCs, obtained roughly 5 years before starting antiretroviral therapy. These receptors originate from a man aged 45 to 65 with HIV.

The CDR3 region has the DNA TGTGCCACCAGCAGAGCGGCTAGCGGGACCTACGAGCAGTACTTC. It encodes CATSRAASGTYEQYF. This chain connects TRBV15 to TRBJ2-7; 9 nucleotides match TRBD2. The V and J ends lost 1 base and 2 bases, in that order; junction bases with no gene match: 3. The CDR3 loop spans 15 amino acids. Germline lookup yields CDR1 LNHNV and CDR2 YYDKDF (reference sequence).

The chain is built from TRBV6-6 and TRBJ1-2; D possibly corresponds to TRBD1 (5 bases). The ends were cut back, 5 bases at V and 4 bases at J, with 17 bases in the middle. The CDR3 extends over 15 amino acids. Germline loops: CDR1 MNHNY, CDR2 SVGAGI (reference sequence). CDR3 protein: CASSVRGPETYGYTF. The CDR3 DNA is TGTGCCAGCAGTGTACGGGGCCCAGAGACCTATGGCTACACCTTC.

The chain couples TRBV14 to TRBJ2-1; 7 nucleotides align to TRBD1. Per the germline V gene, CDR1 is SGHDN and CDR2 is FVKESK. V shed 4 bases, J shed 0 bases, and the junction held 3 bases outside the gene matches. The CDR3 totals 15 residues. As DNA, the CDR3 is TGTGCCAGCAGCCCGGGACAGAGCTCCTACAATGAGCAGTTCTTC. Encoded protein: CASSPGQSSYNEQFF. The full variable domain, with the rest looked up from reference TRBV14 and TRBJ2-1, is EAGVTQFPSHSVIEKGQTVTLRCDPISGHDNLYWYRRVMGKEIKFLLHFVKESKQDESGMPNNRFLAERTGGTYSTLKVQPAELEDSGVYFCASSPGQSSYNEQFFGPGTRLTVL.

The chain uses TRBV7-9 and TRBJ1-1; D not resolved. The CDR3 sequence is 14 residues long. The V end lost 7 bases, the J end lost 0 bases, and 12 bases lay between the germline ends. Germline CDR1 and CDR2: SEHNR and FQNEAQ (reference sequence). The CDR3 DNA reads as TGTGCCAGCACCGAGCTCGGCGTGAACACTGAAGCTTTCTTT. The encoded protein is CASTELGVNTEAFF.

The gene calls are TRBV7-9 and TRBJ2-2, with no clear D. Germline loops: CDR1 SEHNR, CDR2 FQNEAQ (reference sequence). Trimming cost V 2 bases and J 4 bases, with 8 bases left between them. The CDR3 runs 14 residues. The CDR3 nucleotides are TGTGCCAGCAGCTTACCGGAAGGCACCGGGGAGCTGTTTTTT. Protein: CASSLPEGTGELFF.

V and J are TRBV30 and TRBJ1-1; D ambiguous. In germline, CDR1 is GTSNPN, CDR2 SVGIG (reference sequence). Trimming took off 0 bases at V and 2 bases at J, with 4 bases between the two ends. The CDR3 totals 12 residues. CDR3 amino acids: CAWSVINTEAFF. CDR3 nucleotide sequence: TGTGCCTGGAGTGTTATTAACACTGAAGCTTTCTTT.

This rearrangement joins TRBV10-3 to TRBJ2-1; 9 nucleotides match TRBD1. The trim removed 5 bases at V and 8 bases at J, leaving 4 bases unmatched. Looked up from germline, CDR1 is ENHRY and CDR2 is SYGVKD. The CDR3 is made up of 13 amino acids. The CDR3 loop reads CAISKDRGDEQFF. The CDR3, as DNA: TGTGCCATCAGTAAGGACAGGGGAGATGAGCAGTTCTTC.

The CDR3 sequence is CASSSDSTDTQYF. The CDR3 nucleotides are TGCGCCAGCAGCTCGGACAGCACAGATACGCAGTATTTT. This chain uses TRBV5-1 with TRBJ2-3; no firm D call. Germline V CDR1 and CDR2: SGHRS, YFSETQ. The V and J ends lost 3 bases and 0 bases respectively, with 5 bases between them. CDR3 size: 13 residues.

The V call is TRBV6-1, the J call TRBJ1-3, with D unclear. From germline, CDR1 is MNHNS and CDR2 SASEGT. Between the trimmed V and J ends, which lost 3 bases and 0 bases, there was a span of 9 bases. This CDR3 is 15 amino acids long. The CDR3 sequence is CASSEAADSGNTIYF. In nucleotides, the CDR3 is TGTGCCAGCAGTGAGGCGGCGGACTCTGGAAACACCATATATTTT.

V and J are TRBV30 and TRBJ2-7; no definite D call. Germline-derived CDR1 and CDR2 are GTSNPN and SVGIG (reference sequence). V lost 0 bases to trimming and J lost 9 bases, with 12 bases between them. The CDR3 consists of 12 residues. The CDR3 nucleotides read TGTGCCTGGAGTGTTAACGCCCCTGGGCAGTACTTC. This translates into CAWSVNAPGQYF.

The chain employs TRBV5-6 and TRBJ2-3; 8 nucleotides match TRBD2. Germline CDR1 is SGHDT and CDR2 is YYEEEE. The length of the CDR3 is 15 residues. V was clipped by 1 base and J by 3 bases; unmatched bases: 4. The CDR3 reads CASSLTSGPTDTQYF. In DNA form, the CDR3 reads TGTGCCAGCAGCTTGACTAGCGGCCCTACAGATACGCAGTATTTT.

This clone was counted a single time. The rearrangement links TRBV4-3 to TRBJ2-7; D possibly matches TRBD1 or TRBD2 (5 bases each). V was pared by 4 bases and J by 3 bases, with 19 bases between. This CDR3 region has 16 residues. Germline-derived CDR1 and CDR2 are LGHNA and YSLEER. DNA of the CDR3: TGCGCCAGCAGCCTTCTCACCGAGGGACCGTTCTACGAGCAGTACTTC. Its translation: CASSLLTEGPFYEQYF.

This clone was observed once. The chain joins TRBV2 to TRBJ1-1; D is unresolved. The germline V gene encodes CDR1 SNHLY and CDR2 FYNNEI. Deletions cut 6 bases from V and 1 base from J, with 9 bases between. This CDR3 has 13 amino acids. The CDR3 is CASSEYRNTEAFF. CDR3 DNA sequence: TGTGCCAGCAGCGAATATAGGAACACTGAAGCTTTCTTT.

V gene TRBV27 combines with J gene TRBJ2-7; TRBD1 agrees at 9 bases. Germline V gene lookup returns CDR1 MNHEY and CDR2 SMNVEV (reference sequence). This CDR3 comprises 15 residues. Trimming removed 6 bases from V and 2 bases from J; junction bases left unmatched: 8. CDR3 DNA sequence: TGTGCCAGCAGCTCCCCGGGACAGGGAGCCTACGAGCAGTACTTC. This translates into CASSSPGQGAYEQYF.